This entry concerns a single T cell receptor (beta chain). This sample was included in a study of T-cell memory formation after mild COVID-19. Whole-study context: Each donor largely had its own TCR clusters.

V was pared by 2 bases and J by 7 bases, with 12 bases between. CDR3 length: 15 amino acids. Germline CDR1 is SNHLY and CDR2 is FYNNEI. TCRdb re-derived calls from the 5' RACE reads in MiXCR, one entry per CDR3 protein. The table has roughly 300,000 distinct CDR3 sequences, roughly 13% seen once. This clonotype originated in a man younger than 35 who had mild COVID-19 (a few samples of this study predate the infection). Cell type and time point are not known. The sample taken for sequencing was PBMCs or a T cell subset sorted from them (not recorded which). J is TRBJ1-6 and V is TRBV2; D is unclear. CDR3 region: CASSESFLGNSPLHF. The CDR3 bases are TGTGCCAGCAGTGAATCGTTCCTGGGAAATTCACCCCTCCACTTT.